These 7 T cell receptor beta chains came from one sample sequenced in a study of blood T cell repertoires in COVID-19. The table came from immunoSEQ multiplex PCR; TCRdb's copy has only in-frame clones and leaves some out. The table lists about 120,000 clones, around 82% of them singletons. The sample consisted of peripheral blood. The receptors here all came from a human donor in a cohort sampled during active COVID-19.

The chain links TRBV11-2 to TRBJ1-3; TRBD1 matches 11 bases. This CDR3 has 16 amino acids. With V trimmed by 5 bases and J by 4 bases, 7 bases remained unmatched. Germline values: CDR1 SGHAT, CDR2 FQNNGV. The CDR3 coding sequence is TGTGCCAGCAGCGCCGGACAGGGGGCAGGGGGAAACACCATATATTTT. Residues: CASSAGQGAGGNTIYF.

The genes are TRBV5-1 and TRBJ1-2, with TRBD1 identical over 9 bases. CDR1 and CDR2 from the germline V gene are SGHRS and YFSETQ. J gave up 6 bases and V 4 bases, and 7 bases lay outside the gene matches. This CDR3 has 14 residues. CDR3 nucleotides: TGCGCCAGCAGCAATCCGGGACAGGGTAATGGCTACACCTTC. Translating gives CASSNPGQGNGYTF.

The chain's CDR3 is CASRAIQGNTEAFF. The CDR3 DNA reads TGTGCCAGCAGAGCCATTCAGGGGAACACTGAAGCTTTCTTT. The genes are TRBV28 and TRBJ1-1; tentative D call: TRBD1 (5 bases). The CDR3 has 14 amino acids. With 6 bases removed from V and 1 base from J, the gap between germline ends came to 12 bases. Germline V gene lookup returns CDR1 MDHEN and CDR2 SYDVKM.

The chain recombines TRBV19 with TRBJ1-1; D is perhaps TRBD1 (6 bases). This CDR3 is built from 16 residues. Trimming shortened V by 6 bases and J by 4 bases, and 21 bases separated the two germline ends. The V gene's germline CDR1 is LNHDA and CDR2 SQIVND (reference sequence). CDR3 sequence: CASSLQGGTRATEAFF. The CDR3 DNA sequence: TGTGCCAGTAGCTTACAGGGAGGGACACGGGCCACTGAAGCTTTCTTT.

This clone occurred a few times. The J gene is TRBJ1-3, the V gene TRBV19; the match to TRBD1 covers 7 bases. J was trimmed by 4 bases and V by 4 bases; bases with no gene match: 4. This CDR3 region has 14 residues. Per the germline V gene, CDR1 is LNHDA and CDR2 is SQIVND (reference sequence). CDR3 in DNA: TGTGCCAGTAGTAGGGACAGATTCGGAAACACCATATATTTT. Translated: CASSRDRFGNTIYF.

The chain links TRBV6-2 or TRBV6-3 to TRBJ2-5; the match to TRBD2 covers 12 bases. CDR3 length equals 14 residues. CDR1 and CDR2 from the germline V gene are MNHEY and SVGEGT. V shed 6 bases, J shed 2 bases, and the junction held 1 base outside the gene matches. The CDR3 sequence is CASSGLAGQETQYF. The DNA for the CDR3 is TGTGCCAGCAGCGGACTAGCGGGGCAAGAGACCCAGTACTTC.

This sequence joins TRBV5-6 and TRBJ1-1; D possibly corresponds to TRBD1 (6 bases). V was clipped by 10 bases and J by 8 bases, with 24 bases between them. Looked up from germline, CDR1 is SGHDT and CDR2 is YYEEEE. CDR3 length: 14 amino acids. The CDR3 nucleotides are TGTGCCCCACCCAGGCGGGGGGGCAATACCGAAGCTTTCTTT. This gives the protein CAPPRRGGNTEAFF. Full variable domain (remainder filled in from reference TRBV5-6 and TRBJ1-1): DAGVTQSPTHLIKTRGQQVTLRCSPKSGHDTVSWYQQALGQGPQFIFQYYEEEERQRGNFPDRFSGHQFPNYSSELNVNALLLGDSALYLCAPPRRGGNTEAFFGQGTRLTVV.